The 2 T cell receptor beta chains below come from one sample, sequenced in a study of T cell responses to AZD1222 COVID-19 vaccine. Method: immunoSEQ multiplex PCR; TCRdb's copy keeps in-frame clones and lacks some. The sample records tens of thousands of clones, 65% to 85% being singletons. Sequencing used peripheral blood, obtained on day 0 of MenACWY control vaccination. These receptor sequences come from an adult in good health.

The chain joins TRBV4-2 to TRBJ2-3; 8 bases align to TRBD2. The CDR3 is made up of 19 amino acids. Germline V gene lookup returns CDR1 LGHNA and CDR2 YNFKEQ. V trimming: 0 bases; J trimming: 7 bases; junction bases outside the gene matches: 18. CDR3 in amino acids: CASSQESSLIGGALNTQYF. In nucleotides, the CDR3 is TGTGCCAGCAGCCAAGAATCCTCGCTTATCGGGGGGGCCCTGAATACGCAGTATTTT.

Only one count was recorded for this clone. The rearrangement uses TRBV6-6 and TRBJ1-2; TRBD1 matches 7 bases. The ends lost 7 bases at V and 7 bases at J; junction bases unmatched: 9. Germline loops: CDR1 MNHNY, CDR2 SVGAGI (reference sequence). The CDR3 is 13 amino acids. CDR3 region: CASNPGGRVGYTF. Here the CDR3 DNA reads TGTGCCAGCAACCCAGGGGGTCGGGTTGGCTACACCTTC.